This T cell receptor (beta chain) comes out of a study of cytomegalovirus exposure and HLA in healthy donors. Study information: As released early, the data held 70 million to 95 million unique TCRs from HLA-typed donors.

13 Jbeta primers and 60 Vbeta primers were used for the PCR. Clones were read by immunoSEQ multiplex PCR, and TCRdb kept only the in-frame ones, dropping some. The sample lists some 130,000 clones, around four fifths seen once, with 0.95% to 1.5% in the top ten. This clone appeared a few times. The antigen remains unidentified. The CDR3 sequence is 13 residues long. The germline gives CDR1 MRHNA, CDR2 SNTAGT. V was trimmed by 5 bases and J by 9 bases, leaving 14 bases between them. General observations from the study: According to the study, 160 or so TCR beta chains were cytomegalovirus-associated. A highly shared variant cluster was judged a likely technical artifact. In an earlier analysis, about 87% or about 30%: the productive usage of most TCR beta V segments.

This rearrangement joins TRBV6-4 to TRBJ2-1; tentative D call: TRBD1 (6 bases). Sequenced sample: PBMCs. The TCR was taken from a boy between 10 and 17 years old in good health and CMV-seronegative. CDR3 sequence (DNA): TGTGCCAGCAGTCGTACCAGGGGTAGTGAGCAGTTCTTC. It codes for CASSRTRGSEQFF.